The 15 T cell receptor beta chains presented below share a single source sample, sequenced in a study of blood T cell repertoires in COVID-19. The data were produced by immunoSEQ multiplex PCR, yet TCRdb's version contains in-frame clones alone and is incomplete. Of fewer than 350,000 clones in the sample, around nine tenths were seen once. Material for sequencing was PBMCs or T cells enriched from blood (not recorded which). Every receptor here comes from a man aged 55-75 years who had recovered from COVID-19.

The rearrangement uses TRBV6-2 or TRBV6-3 and TRBJ2-3; 7 bases fit TRBD2. The length of the CDR3 is 16 residues. Germline V lookup: CDR1 MNHEY, CDR2 SVGEGT. Trimming took 5 bases from V and 2 from J; bases not matched to a gene: 10. CDR3 residues: CASSPLGLPNTDTQYF. The CDR3 DNA reads as TGTGCCAGCAGTCCCCTGGGACTACCTAACACAGATACGCAGTATTTT.

The chain employs TRBV11-3 and TRBJ2-2; TRBD2 is a possible D gene (5 bases). CDR1 and CDR2 (germline): SGHNT, YENEEA. Trimming pared 4 bases from V and 5 bases from J, leaving 8 bases between. The CDR3 contains 13 residues. DNA of the CDR3: TGTGCCAGCAGCTCAAGGGAGACCGGGGAGCTGTTTTTT. Encoded protein: CASSSRETGELFF.

For the CDR3, the DNA is TGTGCCAGCAGCGGAACTACGCACACCGGGGAGCTGTTTTTT. Translating it yields CASSGTTHTGELFF. The chain is built from TRBV9 and TRBJ2-2; no clear D. Trimming removed 3 bases at V and 3 bases at J, with 9 bases between. The CDR3 totals 14 residues. CDR1 and CDR2 (germline): SGDLS, YYNGEE.

V is TRBV7-9 and J is TRBJ1-5; tentatively, D is TRBD1 (6 bases). V lost 5 bases to trimming and J lost 1 base, with 15 bases between them. The CDR3 consists of 16 residues. Germline V lookup: CDR1 SEHNR, CDR2 FQNEAQ (reference sequence). CDR3: CASSEGGGRSNQPQHF. DNA of the CDR3: TGTGCCAGCAGCGAGGGAGGGGGGAGAAGCAATCAGCCCCAGCATTTT.

The chain couples TRBV9 to TRBJ2-2, with TRBD1 matching 7 bases. The length of the CDR3 is 14 residues. V lost 8 bases to trimming and J lost 1 base; unmatched junction nucleotides: 5. The V gene's germline CDR1 is SGDLS and CDR2 YYNGEE. The CDR3 DNA is TGTGCCAGTTCCCGGGACAGGAACACCGGGGAGCTGTTTTTT. Translating it yields CASSRDRNTGELFF.

This clone was recorded a few times. The chain has TRBV20-1 and TRBJ1-5, with 8 bases lining up with TRBD1. The CDR3 length is 15 residues. V lost 3 bases to trimming and J lost 4 bases; unmatched junction nucleotides: 8. Germline-derived CDR1 and CDR2 are DFQATT and SNEGSKA (reference sequence). The CDR3 DNA follows: TGCAGTGCTAGTGGGGGACAGGTACCTAATCAGCCCCAGCATTTT. This gives the protein CSASGGQVPNQPQHF.

The table lists this clone with a count of one. The chain joins TRBV7-2 to TRBJ2-7; 9 nucleotides line up with TRBD2. The CDR3 is 16 amino acids. J lost 2 bases, V lost 2 bases, and 7 bases had no gene match. The germline V gene has CDR1 SGHTA and CDR2 FQGNSA. The CDR3 reads CASSLYSAGGTYEQYF. In DNA form, the CDR3 reads TGTGCCAGCAGCTTATATTCAGCGGGAGGAACCTACGAGCAGTACTTC. The full variable domain, completed using reference TRBV7-2 and TRBJ2-7, is GAGVSQSPSNKVTEKGKDVELRCDPISGHTALYWYRQSLGQGLEFLIYFQGNSAPDKSGLPSDRFSAERTGGSVSTLTIQRTQQEDSAVYLCASSLYSAGGTYEQYFGPGTRLTVT.

CDR3 DNA sequence: TGTGCCAGCAGCGCCGACAGGGGCTGGGAGCAGTTCTTC. It is translated as CASSADRGWEQFF. The genes are TRBV9 and TRBJ2-1, with 8 positions matching TRBD1. Germline V lookup: CDR1 SGDLS, CDR2 YYNGEE. There are 13 residues in the CDR3. Unmatched junction bases numbered 6, after V lost 3 bases and J lost 10 bases.

This clone occurred once. The chain recombines TRBV11-2 with TRBJ2-7, with a possible D match to TRBD1 (5 bases). CDR1 is SGHAT, CDR2 FQNNGV, per germline. Trimming stripped 5 bases from V and 2 bases from J, with 7 bases between. The CDR3 runs 12 residues. The CDR3 region has the DNA TGTGCCAGCAGCGCACAGGCCTACGAGCAGTACTTC. This codes for CASSAQAYEQYF. The whole variable domain, filled in from reference TRBV11-2 and TRBJ2-7, reads EAGVAQSPRYKIIEKRQSVAFWCNPISGHATLYWYQQILGQGPKLLIQFQNNGVVDDSQLPKDRFSAERLKGVDSTLKIQPAKLEDSAVYLCASSAQAYEQYFGPGTRLTVT.

This chain joins TRBV14 and TRBJ2-5, with 9 bases aligning to TRBD2. Germline CDR1 is SGHDN and CDR2 is FVKESK. Losses at the gene ends were 1 base for V and 1 base for J; bases not matched to a gene: 7. CDR3 size: 17 residues. The CDR3 here is CASSQGWLAGTQETQYF. CDR3 sequence (DNA): TGTGCCAGCAGCCAAGGTTGGCTAGCGGGGACCCAAGAGACCCAGTACTTC. Full variable domain (missing parts from reference TRBV14 and TRBJ2-5): EAGVTQFPSHSVIEKGQTVTLRCDPISGHDNLYWYRRVMGKEIKFLLHFVKESKQDESGMPNNRFLAERTGGTYSTLKVQPAELEDSGVYFCASSQGWLAGTQETQYFGPGTRLLVL.

The V and J genes are TRBV21-1 and TRBJ1-4; whether TRBD1, the table's D call, matches the DNA was not checked. TRBV21-1 is a pseudogene locus. This CDR3 region has 13 residues. The CDR3 loop is CASRTGVCEKLFF. The CDR3, as DNA: TGTGCCAGCAGAACAGGGGTCTGTGAAAAACTGTTTTTT.

The chain joins TRBV6-6 to TRBJ1-5; D is undetermined. The CDR3 covers 15 residues. The germline CDR1 and CDR2 sequences are MNHNY and SVGAGI (reference sequence). V gave up 0 bases and J gave up 4 bases, with 10 bases separating them. The CDR3 region is CASSYSGRSNQPQHF. The CDR3 bases are TGTGCCAGCAGTTACTCAGGGAGATCTAATCAGCCCCAGCATTTT.

This clone was recorded a few times. The CDR3 spells CASRTGTPDYTEAFF. CDR3 coding DNA: TGTGCCAGCAGGACCGGGACACCGGATTACACTGAAGCTTTCTTT. This sequence joins TRBV21-1 and TRBJ1-1; the D call in the table, TRBD1, was not verified against the DNA. TRBV21-1 is shown as a pseudogene. The CDR3 is made up of 15 amino acids.

In its sample, this clone was seen a few times. The chain combines TRBV15 with TRBJ1-6, with D perhaps matching TRBD1 (6 bases). Trimming pared 1 base from V and 7 bases from J, leaving 14 bases between. The CDR3 is 16 residues long. The germline V gene encodes CDR1 LNHNV and CDR2 YYDKDF (reference sequence). CDR3 sequence: CATSRGTGTSNSPLHF. For the CDR3, the DNA is TGTGCCACCAGCAGAGGAACCGGGACATCCAATTCACCCCTCCACTTT.

This clone occurred a few times. The chain links TRBV7-2 to TRBJ2-7; the match to TRBD2 covers 14 bases. J lost 4 bases, V lost 2 bases, and 7 bases had no gene match. This CDR3 comprises 17 residues. The germline V gene has CDR1 SGHTA and CDR2 FQGNSA. The CDR3 DNA follows: TGTGCCAGCAGCTTATCCTGGGGACTAGCGGGGGCTTACGAGCAGTACTTC. This gives the protein CASSLSWGLAGAYEQYF.